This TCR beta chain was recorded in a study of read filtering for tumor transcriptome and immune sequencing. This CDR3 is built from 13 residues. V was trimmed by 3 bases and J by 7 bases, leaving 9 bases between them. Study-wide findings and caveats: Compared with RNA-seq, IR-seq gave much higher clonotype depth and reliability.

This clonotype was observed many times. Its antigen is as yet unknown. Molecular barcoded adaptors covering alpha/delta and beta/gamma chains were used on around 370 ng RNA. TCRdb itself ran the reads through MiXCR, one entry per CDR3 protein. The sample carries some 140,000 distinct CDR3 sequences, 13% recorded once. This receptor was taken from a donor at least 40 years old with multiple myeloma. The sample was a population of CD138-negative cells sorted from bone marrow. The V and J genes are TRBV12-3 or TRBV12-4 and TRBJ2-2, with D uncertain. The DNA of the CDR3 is TGTGCCAGCAGTTTTGGGGTGATCGGGGAGCTGTTTTTT. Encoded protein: CASSFGVIGELFF.